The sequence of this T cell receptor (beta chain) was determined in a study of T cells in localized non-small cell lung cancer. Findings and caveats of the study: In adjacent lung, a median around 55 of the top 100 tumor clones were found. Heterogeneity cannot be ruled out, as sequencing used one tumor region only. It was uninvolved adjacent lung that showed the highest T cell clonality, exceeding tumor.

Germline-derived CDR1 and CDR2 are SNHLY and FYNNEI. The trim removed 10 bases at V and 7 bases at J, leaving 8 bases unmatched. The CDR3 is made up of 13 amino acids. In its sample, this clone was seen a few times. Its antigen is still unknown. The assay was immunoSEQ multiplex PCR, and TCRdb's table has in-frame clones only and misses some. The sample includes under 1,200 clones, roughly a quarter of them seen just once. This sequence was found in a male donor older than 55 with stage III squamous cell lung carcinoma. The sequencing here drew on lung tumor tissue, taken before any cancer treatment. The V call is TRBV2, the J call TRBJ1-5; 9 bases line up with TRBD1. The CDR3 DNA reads TGTGCCACCGGGACAGGGCAGTTCCAGCCCCAGCATTTT. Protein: CATGTGQFQPQHF.